One T cell receptor beta chain is described in this entry. These data come from a study of blood T cell repertoires in COVID-19. Study information: Donors in the United States, Italy and Spain gave samples during acute or convalescent COVID-19. The cDNA or gDNA used as material had been derived from T cells, B-cell-depleted T cells, or PBMCs.

From germline, CDR1 is MGHDK and CDR2 SYGVNS. The junction had 2 bases not matched to a gene; V was cut back by 6 bases and J by 5 bases. There are 13 residues in the CDR3. In the study's own analysis: Reference gene primer amplification gave nucleated cell count estimates. TCRdb keeps only in-frame clones here, not all; method: immunoSEQ multiplex PCR. Clonal size and the V and J genes are those of that table, whereas D and trimming came from the DNA. The data show around 620,000 clones, around 90% seen once. V and J are TRBV25-1 and TRBJ2-5; 11 nucleotides agree with TRBD2. This receptor was obtained from a woman under 30 with acute or convalescent COVID-19. What was sequenced was peripheral blood. The CDR3 sequence: CASRLAGAETQYF. In nucleotides, the CDR3 is TGTGCCAGCAGACTAGCGGGGGCTGAGACCCAGTACTTC.